These T cell receptor beta chains were read from a single sample in a study of cytotoxic CD8 clonotypes in ibrutinib-treated CLL. The method was immunoSEQ multiplex PCR; TCRdb's version includes in-frame clones alone and lacks a portion of them. The sample records 65,000 to 80,000 clones, 70% to 90% being singletons. The sequences come from PBMCs, collected after 24 months of ibrutinib treatment. The receptors stem from a human donor with chronic lymphocytic leukemia. Both conserved end residues are part of each CDR3. The D gene is left open where the match is weak. A row's size may be missing; if present it is once, few, many or a size class.

TRBJ1-5	.	TRBV30	.	TGTGCCTGGTCAAACTCTCGGGGCAAGTTTGATGGTCAGCCCCAGCATTTT	CAWSNSRGKFDGQPQHF
TRBJ2-3	.	TRBV5-6	.	TGTGCCAGCAGCTTTCAACAGCTCACAGATACGCAGTATTTT	CASSFQQLTDTQYF
TRBJ2-1	TRBD2	TRBV7-3	.	TGTGCCAGCAGCACGACTAGCGAGCCCTTCAATGAGCAGTTCTTC	CASSTTSEPFNEQFF
TRBJ2-1	TRBD2	TRBV29-1	.	TGCAGCGTTGAAGATCGAGGGAGGGCCAGAGATGAGCAGTTCTTC	CSVEDRGRARDEQFF
TRBJ2-3	.	TRBV28	.	TGTGCCAGCAGATCCCCCGCCGGAGGCACAGATACGCAGTATTTT	CASRSPAGGTDTQYF
TRBJ2-3	TRBD2	TRBV19	.	TGTGCCAGTAGCCGGACTAGCGGGAGACGGACAGATACGCAGTATTTT	CASSRTSGRRTDTQYF
TRBJ1-1	TRBD1	TRBV9	many	TGTGCCAGCAGCGTAGAGGGGGCGCCCAACACTGAAGCTTTCTTT	CASSVEGAPNTEAFF
TRBJ2-1	TRBD2	TRBV10-3	.	TGTGCCATCATGGGGCGGGAGAGTGAGTCCTACAATGAGCAGTTCTTC	CAIMGRESESYNEQFF
TRBJ1-1	.	TRBV30	.	TGTGCCTGGAGAACGGGTAACACTGAAGCTTTCTTT	CAWRTGNTEAFF
TRBJ2-7	.	TRBV10-3	.	TGTGCCATCGGCCATGGAGACAGGCCCTACGAGCAGTACTTC	CAIGHGDRPYEQYF
TRBJ1-3	.	TRBV4-1	.	TGCGCCAGCAGCCAAGAGCAGGGGTTGAACTCTGGAAACACCATATATTTT	CASSQEQGLNSGNTIYF
TRBJ2-3	TRBD2	TRBV7-9	.	TGTGCCAGCAGCGACCGACTAGCGGGAGTCCCAGATACGCAGTATTTT	CASSDRLAGVPDTQYF
TRBJ2-3	TRBD2	TRBV7-9	.	TGTGCCAGCACCGCGGGGGACGGAGGGGCCGCGGATACGCAGTATTTT	CASTAGDGGAADTQYF
TRBJ2-7	.	TRBV4-1	.	TGCGCCAGCAGCCCCCGGGACACGCTCTACGAGCAGTACTTC	CASSPRDTLYEQYF
TRBJ2-2	TRBD1	TRBV27	.	TGTGCCAGCAGTTTTCTCCCAGGGGGCACCGGGGAGCTGTTTTTT	CASSFLPGGTGELFF